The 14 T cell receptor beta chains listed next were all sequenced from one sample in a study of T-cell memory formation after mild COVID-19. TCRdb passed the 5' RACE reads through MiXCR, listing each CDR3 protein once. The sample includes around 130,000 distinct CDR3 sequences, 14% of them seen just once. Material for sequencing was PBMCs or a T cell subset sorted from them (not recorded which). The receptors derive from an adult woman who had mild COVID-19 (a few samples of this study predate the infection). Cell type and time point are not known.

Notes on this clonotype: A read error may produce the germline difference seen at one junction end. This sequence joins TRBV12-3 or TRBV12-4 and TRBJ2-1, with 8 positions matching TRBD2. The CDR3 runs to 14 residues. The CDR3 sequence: CASILAGTYNEQFF. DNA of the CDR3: TGTGCCAGCATTTTAGCGGGGACTTACAATGAGCAGTTCTTC.

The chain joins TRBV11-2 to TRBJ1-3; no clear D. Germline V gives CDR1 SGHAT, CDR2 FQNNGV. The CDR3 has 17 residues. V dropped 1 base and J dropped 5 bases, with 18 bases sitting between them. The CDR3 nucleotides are TGTGCCAGCAGCTTAGGTCTTGGGCAGAGAGACAGAAACACCATATATTTT. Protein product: CASSLGLGQRDRNTIYF.

CDR3 nucleotide sequence: TGTGCCACCAGTGATTTACCGGGTCCCCGAGGGGAGACCCAGTACTTC. Its translation: CATSDLPGPRGETQYF. This chain uses TRBV24-1 with TRBJ2-5; TRBD2 is a possible D gene (5 bases). The CDR3 runs 16 residues. The germline gives CDR1 KGHDR, CDR2 SFDVKD. With 1 base removed from V and 5 bases from J, the gap between germline ends came to 16 bases.

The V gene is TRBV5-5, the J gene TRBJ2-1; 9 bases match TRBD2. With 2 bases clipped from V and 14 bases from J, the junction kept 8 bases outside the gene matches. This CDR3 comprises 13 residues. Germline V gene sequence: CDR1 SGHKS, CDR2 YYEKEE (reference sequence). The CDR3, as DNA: TGTGCCAGCAGCTTTCTTGCGGGGGGGCCGGAGTTCTTC. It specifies CASSFLAGGPEFF.

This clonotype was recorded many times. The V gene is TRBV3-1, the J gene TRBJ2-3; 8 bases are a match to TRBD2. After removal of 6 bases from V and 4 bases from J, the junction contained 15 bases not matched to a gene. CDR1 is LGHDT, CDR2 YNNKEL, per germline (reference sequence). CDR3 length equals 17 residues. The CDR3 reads CASRSASPGGHPDTQYF. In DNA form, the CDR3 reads TGTGCCAGCAGATCCGCTTCGCCGGGGGGGCACCCAGATACGCAGTATTTT.

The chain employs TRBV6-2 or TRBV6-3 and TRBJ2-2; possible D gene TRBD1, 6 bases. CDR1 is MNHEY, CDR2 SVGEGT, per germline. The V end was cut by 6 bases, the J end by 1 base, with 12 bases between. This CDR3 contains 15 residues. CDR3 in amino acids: CASRPPDRNTGELFF. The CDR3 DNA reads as TGTGCCAGCAGACCCCCGGACAGGAACACCGGGGAGCTGTTTTTT.

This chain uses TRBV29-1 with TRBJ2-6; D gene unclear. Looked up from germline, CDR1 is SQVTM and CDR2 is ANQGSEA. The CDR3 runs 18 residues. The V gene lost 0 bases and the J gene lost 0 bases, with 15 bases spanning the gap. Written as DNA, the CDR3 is TGCAGCGTTGAAGAAGGCATTGCTCCCAGCTCTGGGGCCAACGTCCTGACTTTC. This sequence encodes CSVEEGIAPSSGANVLTF.

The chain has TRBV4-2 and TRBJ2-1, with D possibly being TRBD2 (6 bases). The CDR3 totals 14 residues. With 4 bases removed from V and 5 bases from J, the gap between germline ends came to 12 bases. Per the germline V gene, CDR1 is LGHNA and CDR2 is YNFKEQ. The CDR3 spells CASSREVGDNEQFF. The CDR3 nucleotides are TGTGCCAGCAGCCGGGAGGTCGGGGACAATGAGCAGTTCTTC.

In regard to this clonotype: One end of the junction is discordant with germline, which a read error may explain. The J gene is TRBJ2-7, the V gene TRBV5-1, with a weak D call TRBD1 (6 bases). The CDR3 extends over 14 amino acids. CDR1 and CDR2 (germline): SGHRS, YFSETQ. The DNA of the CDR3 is TGCGCCAGCAACTTGGGGACAACCTCCTACGAGCAGTACTTC. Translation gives CASNLGTTSYEQYF.

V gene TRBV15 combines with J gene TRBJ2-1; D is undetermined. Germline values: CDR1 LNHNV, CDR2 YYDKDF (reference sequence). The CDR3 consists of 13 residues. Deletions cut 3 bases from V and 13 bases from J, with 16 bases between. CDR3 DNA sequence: TGTGCCACCAGCAGTGTTTTAGCTCCTGGCCAGTTCTTC. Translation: CATSSVLAPGQFF.

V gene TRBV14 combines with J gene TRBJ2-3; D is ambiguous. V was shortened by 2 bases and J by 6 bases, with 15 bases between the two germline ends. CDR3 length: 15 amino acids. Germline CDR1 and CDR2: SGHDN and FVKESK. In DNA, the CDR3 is TGTGCCAGCAGCCAATTGTATGGGATCCGGGATACGCAGTATTTT. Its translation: CASSQLYGIRDTQYF.

The CDR3 DNA reads TGTGCCAGCAGCGTATTGGCGGCAGGCCCAACTAATGAAAAACTGTTTTTT. Protein product: CASSVLAAGPTNEKLFF. V is TRBV9 and J is TRBJ1-4; no definite D call. CDR3 length: 17 residues. Per the germline V gene, CDR1 is SGDLS and CDR2 is YYNGEE. V gave up 1 base and J gave up 0 bases, with 13 bases separating them.

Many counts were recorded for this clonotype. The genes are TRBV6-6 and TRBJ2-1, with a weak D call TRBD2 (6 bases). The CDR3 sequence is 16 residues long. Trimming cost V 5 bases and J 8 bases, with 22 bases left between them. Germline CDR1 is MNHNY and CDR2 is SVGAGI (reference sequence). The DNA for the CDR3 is TGTGCCAGCAGTGGGGGAGAAGCGGGTCGCTTTGATGAGCAGTTCTTC. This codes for CASSGGEAGRFDEQFF.

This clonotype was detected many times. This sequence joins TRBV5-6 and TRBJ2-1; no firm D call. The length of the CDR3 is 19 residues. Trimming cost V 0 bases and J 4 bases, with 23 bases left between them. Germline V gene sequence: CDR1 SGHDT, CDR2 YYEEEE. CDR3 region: CASSLGVLGPVSRYNEQFF. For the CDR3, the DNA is TGTGCCAGCAGCTTGGGGGTTCTTGGACCAGTCTCCCGGTACAATGAGCAGTTCTTC.